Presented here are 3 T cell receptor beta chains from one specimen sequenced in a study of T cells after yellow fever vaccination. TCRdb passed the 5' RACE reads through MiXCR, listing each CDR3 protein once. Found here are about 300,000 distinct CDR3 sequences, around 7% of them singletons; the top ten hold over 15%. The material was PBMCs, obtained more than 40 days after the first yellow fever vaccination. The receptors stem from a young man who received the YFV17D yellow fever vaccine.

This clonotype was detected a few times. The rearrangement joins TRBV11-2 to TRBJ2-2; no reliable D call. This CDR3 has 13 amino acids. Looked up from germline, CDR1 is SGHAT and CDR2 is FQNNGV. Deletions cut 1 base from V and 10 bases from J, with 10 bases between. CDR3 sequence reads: CASSLVLFQELFF. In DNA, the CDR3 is TGTGCCAGCAGCTTAGTGCTTTTTCAGGAGCTGTTTTTT.

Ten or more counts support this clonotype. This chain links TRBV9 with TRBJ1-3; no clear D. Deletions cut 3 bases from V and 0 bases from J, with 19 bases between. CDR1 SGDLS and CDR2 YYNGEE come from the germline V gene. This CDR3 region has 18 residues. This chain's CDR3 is CASSGTRTEVNSGNTIYF. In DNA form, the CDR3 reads TGTGCCAGCAGCGGGACTCGGACGGAAGTTAACTCTGGAAACACCATATATTTT.

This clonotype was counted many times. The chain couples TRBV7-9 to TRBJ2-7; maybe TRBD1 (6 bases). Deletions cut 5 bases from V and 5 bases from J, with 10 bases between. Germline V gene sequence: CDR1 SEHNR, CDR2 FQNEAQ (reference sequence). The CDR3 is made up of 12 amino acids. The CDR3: CASSLGTNEQYV. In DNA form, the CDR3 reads TGTGCCAGCAGCCTAGGGACAAACGAGCAGTACGTC.